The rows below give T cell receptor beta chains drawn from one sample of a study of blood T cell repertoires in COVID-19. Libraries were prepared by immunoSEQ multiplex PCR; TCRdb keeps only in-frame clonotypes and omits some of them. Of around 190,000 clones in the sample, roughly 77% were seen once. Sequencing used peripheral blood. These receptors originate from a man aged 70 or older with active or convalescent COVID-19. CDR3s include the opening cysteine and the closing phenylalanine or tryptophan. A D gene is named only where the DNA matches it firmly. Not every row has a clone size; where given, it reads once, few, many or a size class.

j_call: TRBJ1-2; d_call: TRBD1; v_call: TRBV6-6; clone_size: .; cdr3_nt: TGTGCCAGCAGTTACACCGGACAGGGGGCGAGTGGCTACACCTTC; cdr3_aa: CASSYTGQGASGYTF
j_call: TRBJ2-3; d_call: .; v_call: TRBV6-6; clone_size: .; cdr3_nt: TGTGCCAGCAGTCCCCCGGGACTTCGCACAGATACGCAGTATTTT; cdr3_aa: CASSPPGLRTDTQYF
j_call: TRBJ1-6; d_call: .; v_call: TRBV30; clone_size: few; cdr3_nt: TGTGCCTGGAGTGGACAGGAGGAATCACCCCTCCACTTT; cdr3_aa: CAWSGQEESPLHF
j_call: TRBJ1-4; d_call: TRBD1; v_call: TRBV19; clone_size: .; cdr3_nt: TGTGCCAGTAGTGACAGGGGGTATGAAAAACTGTTTTTT; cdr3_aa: CASSDRGYEKLFF
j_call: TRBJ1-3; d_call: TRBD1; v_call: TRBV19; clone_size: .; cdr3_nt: TGTGCCAGTAGTTCGGCAGGGGGATCTGGAAACACCATATATTTT; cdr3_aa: CASSSAGGSGNTIYF
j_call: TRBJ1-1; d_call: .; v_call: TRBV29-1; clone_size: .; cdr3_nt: TGCAGCGTTTGGGGCGGAAACACTGAAGCTTTCTTT; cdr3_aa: CSVWGGNTEAFF
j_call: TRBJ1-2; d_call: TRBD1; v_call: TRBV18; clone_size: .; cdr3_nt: TGTGCCAGCTCACAGGGACAGTTTGAGGGTGGCTACACCTTC; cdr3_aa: CASSQGQFEGGYTF
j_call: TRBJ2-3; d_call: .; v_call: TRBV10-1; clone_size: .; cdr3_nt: TGCGCCAGCAGTGGGGCTAGCGTCTCTAGCACAGATACGCAGTATTTT; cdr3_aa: CASSGASVSSTDTQYF
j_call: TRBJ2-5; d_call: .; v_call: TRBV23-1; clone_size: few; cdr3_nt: TGCGCCAGCGGTCGACAGCAGAGGTATCAGACCCAGTACTTC; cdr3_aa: CASGRQQRYQTQYF
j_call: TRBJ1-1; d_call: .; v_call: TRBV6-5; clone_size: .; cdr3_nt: TGTGCCAGCAGGGAGAAGAGTGAAGCTTTCTTT; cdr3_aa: CASREKSEAFF
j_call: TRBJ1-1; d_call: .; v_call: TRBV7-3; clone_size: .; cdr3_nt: TGTGCCAGCAGCTTGTCGGGTCGAGGAGGGAGGACTGAAGCTTTCTTT; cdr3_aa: CASSLSGRGGRTEAFF
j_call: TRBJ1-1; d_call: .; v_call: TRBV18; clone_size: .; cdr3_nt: TGTGCCAGCTCAAGCACGGGGAGTGACACTGAAGCTTTCTTT; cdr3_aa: CASSSTGSDTEAFF
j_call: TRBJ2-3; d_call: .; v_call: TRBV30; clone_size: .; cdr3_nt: TGTGCCTGGAGCCCGGACTTTTCACTAGGAAGTGGAGCGCAGTATTTT; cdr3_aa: CAWSPDFSLGSGAQYF
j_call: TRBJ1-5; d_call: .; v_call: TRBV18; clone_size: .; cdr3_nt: TGTGCCAGCTCACCACGCTCTGGGGCCGCCGATCAGCCCCAGCATTTT; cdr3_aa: CASSPRSGAADQPQHF
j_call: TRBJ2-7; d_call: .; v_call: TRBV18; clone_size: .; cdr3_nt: TGTGCCAGCTCACCTACCCGGGGAGAGTTTCGTGGGCAGTACTTC; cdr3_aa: CASSPTRGEFRGQYF
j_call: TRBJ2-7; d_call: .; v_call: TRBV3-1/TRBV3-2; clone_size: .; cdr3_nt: TGTGCCAGCAGCCTGGGACTGATATACTACGAGCAGTACTTC; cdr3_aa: CASSLGLIYYEQYF
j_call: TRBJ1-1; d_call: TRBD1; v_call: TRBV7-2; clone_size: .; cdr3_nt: TGTGCCAGCAGGTTAATGACAGGGGGGAACACTGAAGCTTTCTTT; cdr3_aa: CASRLMTGGNTEAFF
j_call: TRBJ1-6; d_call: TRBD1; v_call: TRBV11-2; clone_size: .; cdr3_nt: TGTGCCAGCAGGGGACAGGGTGGTAATTCACCCCTCCACTTT; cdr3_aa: CASRGQGGNSPLHF
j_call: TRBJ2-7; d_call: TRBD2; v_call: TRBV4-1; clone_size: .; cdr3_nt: TGCGCCAGCAGCCCAGGGGGGACTAGCGGGTACGAGCAGTACTTC; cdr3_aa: CASSPGGTSGYEQYF
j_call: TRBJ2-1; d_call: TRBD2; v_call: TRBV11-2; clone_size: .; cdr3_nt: TGTGCCAGCAGCGTATCCGGGACTAGCGGTAGTGAGCAGTTCTTC; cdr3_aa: CASSVSGTSGSEQFF
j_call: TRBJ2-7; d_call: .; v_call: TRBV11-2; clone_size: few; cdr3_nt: TGTGCCAGCAGCTTAGCTCCAGGAACCTACGAGCAGTACTTC; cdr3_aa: CASSLAPGTYEQYF
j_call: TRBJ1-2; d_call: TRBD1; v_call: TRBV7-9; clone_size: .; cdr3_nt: TGTGCCAGCAGCTTGTTGACAGGGGGTGAGGGCTACACCTTC; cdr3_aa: CASSLLTGGEGYTF
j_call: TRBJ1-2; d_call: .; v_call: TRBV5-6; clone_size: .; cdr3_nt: TGTGCCAGCAGCCCCCCGGGACATTCGAACTATGGCTACACCTTC; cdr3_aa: CASSPPGHSNYGYTF
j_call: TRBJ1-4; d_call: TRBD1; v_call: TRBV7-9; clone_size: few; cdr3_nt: TGTGCCAGCAGCCGTGACAGGGTAACGGCAACTAATGAAAAACTGTTTTTT; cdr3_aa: CASSRDRVTATNEKLFF
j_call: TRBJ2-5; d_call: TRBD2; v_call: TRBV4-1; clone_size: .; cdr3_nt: TGCGCCAGCAGCCAAGTGTGGACTAGCGGGGGCCCCCAAGAGACCCAGTACTTC; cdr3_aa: CASSQVWTSGGPQETQYF
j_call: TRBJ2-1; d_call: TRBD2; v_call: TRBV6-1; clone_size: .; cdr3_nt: TGTGCCAGCAGTGGTCCCGGGACTAGCAGATATGGTGAGCAGTTCTTC; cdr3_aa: CASSGPGTSRYGEQFF
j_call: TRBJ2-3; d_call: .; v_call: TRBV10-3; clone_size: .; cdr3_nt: TGTGCCATCAGTGATAGCGTAGGCACAGATACGCAGTATTTT; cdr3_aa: CAISDSVGTDTQYF
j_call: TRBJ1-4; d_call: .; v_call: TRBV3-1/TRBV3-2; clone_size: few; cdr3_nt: TGTGCCAGCAGCCGAAACAGGGTTCAGGGTGAAAAACTGTTTTTT; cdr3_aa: CASSRNRVQGEKLFF
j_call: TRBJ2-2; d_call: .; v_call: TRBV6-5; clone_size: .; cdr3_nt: TGTGCCGGCAAGGAACAGACGAACACCGGGGAGCTGTTTTTT; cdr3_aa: CAGKEQTNTGELFF
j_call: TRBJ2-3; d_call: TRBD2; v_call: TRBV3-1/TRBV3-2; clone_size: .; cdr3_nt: TGTGCCAGCAGCCAAGAGGTTACTAGCGGGGGGGATACGCAGTATTTT; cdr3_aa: CASSQEVTSGGDTQYF
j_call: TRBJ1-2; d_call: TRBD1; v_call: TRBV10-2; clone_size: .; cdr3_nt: TGCGCCAGCAGAGCCCCGGGACAGTATGGCTACACCTTC; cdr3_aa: CASRAPGQYGYTF
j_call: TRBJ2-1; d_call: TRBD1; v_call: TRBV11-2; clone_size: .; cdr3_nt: TGTGCCAGCAGCTTAGATTTGGGACAGGGTCGTTACAATGAGCAGTTCTTC; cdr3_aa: CASSLDLGQGRYNEQFF
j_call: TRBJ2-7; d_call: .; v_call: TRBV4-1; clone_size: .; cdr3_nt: TGCGCCAGCAGCCAAGGGAGGGGTACAGTAAGGACGGACTACGAGCAGTACTTC; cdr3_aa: CASSQGRGTVRTDYEQYF
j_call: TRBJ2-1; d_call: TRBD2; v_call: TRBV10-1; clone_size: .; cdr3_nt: TGCGCCAGCAGTGAGTCGACTAGCGGGAAATCGATGTTCTTC; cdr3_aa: CASSESTSGKSMFF
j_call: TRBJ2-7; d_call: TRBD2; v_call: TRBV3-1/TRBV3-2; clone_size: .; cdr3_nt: TGTGCCAGCAGCCCCTCGGAGCGGGACTCCTACGAGCAGTACTTC; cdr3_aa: CASSPSERDSYEQYF